This TCR beta chain was recorded in a study of response to subunit inactivated influenza vaccine. This clonotype was detected a few times. The CDR3 totals 17 residues. Germline CDR1 is WNHNN and CDR2 is SYGVQD (reference sequence). Trimming removed 3 bases at V and 5 bases at J, with 22 bases between. TCRdb re-analysed the RT-PCR reads in MiXCR, keeping a single row per CDR3 protein. The sample holds 860,000 or so distinct CDR3 sequences, 21% seen once. This clonotype was obtained from a man in his forties or fifties who received an inactivated influenza vaccine. V is TRBV10-1 and J is TRBJ2-5, with TRBD1 as a possible D gene (7 bases). This sample comprised PBMCs from blood, obtained approximately 5 days after vaccination. CDR3 sequence reads: CASSDPRVEGAMETQYF. CDR3 DNA sequence: TGCGCCAGCAGTGACCCCAGAGTGGAGGGGGCGATGGAGACCCAGTACTTC.